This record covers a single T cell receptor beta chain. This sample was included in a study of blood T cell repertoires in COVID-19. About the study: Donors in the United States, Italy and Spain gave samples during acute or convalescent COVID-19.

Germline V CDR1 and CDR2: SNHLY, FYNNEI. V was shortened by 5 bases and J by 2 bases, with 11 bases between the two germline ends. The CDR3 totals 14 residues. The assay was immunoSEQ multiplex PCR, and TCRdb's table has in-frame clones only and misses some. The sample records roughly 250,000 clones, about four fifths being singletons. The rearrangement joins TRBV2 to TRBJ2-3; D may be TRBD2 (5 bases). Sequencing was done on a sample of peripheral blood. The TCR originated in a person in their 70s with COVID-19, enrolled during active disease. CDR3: CASSNLANTDTQYF. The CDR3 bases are TGTGCCAGCAGTAATTTAGCGAACACAGATACGCAGTATTTT.